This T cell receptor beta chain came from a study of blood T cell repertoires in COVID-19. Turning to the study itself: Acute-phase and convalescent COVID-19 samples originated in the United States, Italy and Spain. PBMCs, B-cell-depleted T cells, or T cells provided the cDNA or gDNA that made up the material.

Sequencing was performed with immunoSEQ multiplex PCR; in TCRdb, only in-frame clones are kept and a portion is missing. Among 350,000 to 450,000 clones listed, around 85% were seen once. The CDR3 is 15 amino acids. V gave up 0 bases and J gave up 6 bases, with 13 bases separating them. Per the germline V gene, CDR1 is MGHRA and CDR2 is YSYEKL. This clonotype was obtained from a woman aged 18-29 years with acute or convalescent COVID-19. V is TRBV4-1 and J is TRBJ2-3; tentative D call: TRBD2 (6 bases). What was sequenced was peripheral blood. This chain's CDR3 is CASSQEGGASDTQYF. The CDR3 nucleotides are TGCGCCAGCAGCCAAGAGGGCGGGGCATCCGATACGCAGTATTTT.